A single T cell receptor (beta chain) is shown here with its context. The antigen is undetermined. These data belong to a study of T cell responses to AZD1222 COVID-19 vaccine. General study points: Baseline seropositivity characterized only a handful of AZD1222 recipients.

The CDR3 contains 18 residues. CDR1 and CDR2 (germline): SGHRS, YFSETQ. Trimming cost V 0 bases and J 0 bases; bases outside gene matches: 2. Using immunoSEQ multiplex PCR, the repertoire was profiled, and TCRdb retains in-frame clones only, with some absent. The sample includes tens of thousands of clones, roughly nine tenths of them seen just once. Material: peripheral blood, obtained 28 days after the second AZD1222 dose. This sequence joins TRBV5-1 and TRBJ2-6; 11 bases map to TRBD2. The clonotype originates from an adult who received the AZD1222 COVID-19 vaccine. The CDR3 protein is CASSLAGTSGSGANVLTF. Here the CDR3 DNA reads TGCGCCAGCAGCTTGGCCGGGACTAGCGGCTCTGGGGCCAACGTCCTGACTTTC.